A single sample gave rise to the 25 T cell receptor beta chains below, sequenced in a study of blood T cell repertoires in COVID-19. Only in-frame clones appear in the TCRdb table, and some are missing; sequencing was by immunoSEQ multiplex PCR. The sample lists 75,000 to 95,000 clones; approximately 86% were seen once. Sample: peripheral blood. The origin of the receptors is a man older than 75 with active or convalescent COVID-19.

This clone came up a few times. The V gene is TRBV5-6, the J gene TRBJ2-1; 8 positions match TRBD2. This CDR3 has 19 amino acids. V lost 3 bases and J lost 0; bases outside the gene matches: 14. Per germline, CDR1 SGHDT and CDR2 YYEEEE. CDR3 nucleotide sequence: TGTGCCAGCAGCTCCCGGTACAGGGTAAGCGGGAGCTCCTACAATGAGCAGTTCTTC. Protein: CASSSRYRVSGSSYNEQFF.

The V call is TRBV9, the J call TRBJ2-1, with 11 bases identical to TRBD2. Germline V gene lookup returns CDR1 SGDLS and CDR2 YYNGEE. The CDR3 consists of 16 residues. V lost 4 bases to trimming and J lost 5 bases; unmatched junction nucleotides: 8. The CDR3 loop is CASSRRGLAANNEQFF. The CDR3 nucleotides read TGTGCCAGCAGCCGGAGGGGACTAGCGGCCAACAATGAGCAGTTCTTC.

The chain has TRBV10-1 and TRBJ2-2; TRBD2 matches at 11 bases. Germline CDR1 reads WNHNN; CDR2 reads SYGVQD (reference sequence). This CDR3 is built from 21 residues. Trimming took 11 bases from V and 7 from J; bases not matched to a gene: 30. The CDR3 reads CAPRWGTRTSGSSQRHGELFF. The CDR3 DNA is TGCGCCCCCAGGTGGGGGACTCGAACTAGCGGGAGTTCCCAAAGACACGGGGAGCTGTTTTTT.

CDR3 DNA sequence: TGTGCCAGCAGCGGACTAGCGGGAGGGTCAGATACGCAGTATTTT. Its translation: CASSGLAGGSDTQYF. This chain uses TRBV6-2 or TRBV6-3 with TRBJ2-3; 15 positions match TRBD2. With V trimmed by 6 bases and J by 4 bases, 2 bases remained unmatched. From germline, CDR1 is MNHEY and CDR2 SVGEGT. CDR3 length equals 15 residues.

V and J are TRBV10-3 and TRBJ2-1; weak D call: TRBD2 (7 bases). The CDR3 spans 16 residues. Trimming took 6 bases from V and 7 from J, leaving 22 bases between them. Per the germline V gene, CDR1 is ENHRY and CDR2 is SYGVKD. The DNA of the CDR3 is TGTGCCATCAGCTCAAATCATGGGGGGGCCGGAAATGAGCAGTTCTTC. Translated: CAISSNHGGAGNEQFF.

The chain has TRBV19 and TRBJ1-3, with a tentative D call TRBD1 (6 bases). The V end lost 7 bases, the J end lost 2 bases, and 12 bases lay between the germline ends. CDR3 length equals 14 residues. Germline values: CDR1 LNHDA, CDR2 SQIVND (reference sequence). The CDR3 DNA reads as TGTGCCAGTACCCGCGGACAGACTGGAAACACCATATATTTT. Translating it yields CASTRGQTGNTIYF. The variable domain in full, with the rest retrieved from reference TRBV19 and TRBJ1-3, is DGGITQSPKYLFRKEGQNVTLSCEQNLNHDAMYWYRQDPGQGLRLIYYSQIVNDFQKGDIAEGYSVSREKKESFPLTVTSAQKNPTAFYLCASTRGQTGNTIYFGEGSWLTVV.

The chain links TRBV29-1 to TRBJ1-2; tentative D call: TRBD1 (5 bases). The CDR3 runs to 16 residues. V lost 1 base, J lost 8 bases, and 23 bases lay in between. Germline V CDR1 and CDR2: SQVTM, ANQGSEA. Written as DNA, the CDR3 is TGCAGCGTTGAAGCCGGCAGACAACAAGGGGTTGGCGGCTACACCTTC. Protein product: CSVEAGRQQGVGGYTF.

This chain connects TRBV19 to TRBJ2-3, with 12 positions matching TRBD2. This CDR3 contains 18 residues. In germline, CDR1 is LNHDA, CDR2 SQIVND (reference sequence). Losses at the gene ends were 0 bases for V and 2 bases for J; bases not matched to a gene: 6. DNA of the CDR3: TGTGCCAGTAGTATAGATTTGCTAGCGGGAGGGATCACAGATACGCAGTATTTT. Protein sequence: CASSIDLLAGGITDTQYF.

The chain is built from TRBV7-2 and TRBJ2-1; 12 nucleotides agree with TRBD2. Trimming took 4 bases from V and 6 from J; bases not matched to a gene: 7. Germline loops: CDR1 SGHTA, CDR2 FQGNSA. The CDR3 sequence is 16 residues long. The CDR3 region is CASSSMTSGGPNEQFF. The DNA of the CDR3 is TGTGCCAGCAGCTCGATGACTAGCGGGGGCCCCAATGAGCAGTTCTTC.

The V and J genes are TRBV15 and TRBJ2-6, with D unclear. Trimming removed 6 bases from V and 4 bases from J, with 10 bases in between. Germline CDR1 LNHNV, CDR2 YYDKDF (reference sequence). The CDR3 runs to 14 residues. The DNA for the CDR3 is TGTGCCACCAGTTCAGGTGCCGGGGCCAACGTCCTGACTTTC. Translation: CATSSGAGANVLTF.

This clone occurred a few times. V and J are TRBV19 and TRBJ1-2, with 8 bases matching TRBD1. The CDR3 totals 15 residues. Germline CDR1 and CDR2: LNHDA and SQIVND (reference sequence). The V segment lost 6 bases and the J segment 1 base; nucleotides outside the gene matches: 7. The CDR3 DNA reads TGTGCCAGTAGAGCCGGGACAGGCAATAACTATGGCTACACCTTC. As protein: CASRAGTGNNYGYTF. Based on the CDR3 plus reference TRBV19 and TRBJ1-2, the full variable domain is DGGITQSPKYLFRKEGQNVTLSCEQNLNHDAMYWYRQDPGQGLRLIYYSQIVNDFQKGDIAEGYSVSREKKESFPLTVTSAQKNPTAFYLCASRAGTGNNYGYTFGSGTRLTVV.

This clone has just one count. The chain is built from TRBV5-5 and TRBJ2-5, with a tentative D call TRBD2 (6 bases). Trimming removed 3 bases from V and 1 base from J, with 10 bases in between. CDR1 and CDR2 (germline): SGHKS, YYEKEE (reference sequence). This CDR3 is built from 14 residues. The CDR3 bases are TGTGCCAGCAGCTCCCGGCGGGGCCAAGAGACCCAGTACTTC. It encodes CASSSRRGQETQYF.

A single count supports this clone. The chain joins TRBV24-1 to TRBJ2-1; 7 positions match TRBD2. V trimming: 9 bases; J trimming: 8 bases; junction bases outside the gene matches: 6. This CDR3 has 12 amino acids. Germline V lookup: CDR1 KGHDR, CDR2 SFDVKD. In DNA, the CDR3 is TGTGCCACCCGCGGCGGGGGTTATGAGCAGTTCTTC. This codes for CATRGGGYEQFF.

V usage is TRBV7-9 and J usage is TRBJ1-4; D is unclear. The CDR3 totals 14 residues. The V gene's germline CDR1 is SEHNR and CDR2 FQNEAQ (reference sequence). Trimming removed 5 bases at V and 2 bases at J, with 9 bases between. CDR3 in amino acids: CASSQDTTNEKLFF. DNA for the CDR3: TGTGCCAGCAGCCAGGATACCACTAATGAAAAACTGTTTTTT.

The J gene is TRBJ2-5, the V gene TRBV10-3, with 8 bases that match TRBD2. CDR3 length: 16 amino acids. Looked up from germline, CDR1 is ENHRY and CDR2 is SYGVKD. After removal of 3 bases from V and 2 bases from J, the junction contained 8 bases not matched to a gene. DNA for the CDR3: TGTGCCATCAGTGAAAGGACGGGGGGGCGGCAAGAGACCCAGTACTTC. This codes for CAISERTGGRQETQYF.

The CDR3 loop is CAWSWESSGNTIYF. CDR3 nucleotides: TGTGCCTGGAGTTGGGAGAGCTCTGGAAACACCATATATTTT. The chain is built from TRBV30 and TRBJ1-3, with D unclear. The germline V gene has CDR1 GTSNPN and CDR2 SVGIG (reference sequence). This CDR3 spans 14 amino acids. V was cut by 2 bases and J by 0 bases, with 8 bases left in between.

V usage is TRBV9 and J usage is TRBJ2-3, with D possibly matching TRBD1 (6 bases). This CDR3 has 17 residues. The V gene's germline CDR1 is SGDLS and CDR2 YYNGEE. V was trimmed by 0 bases and J by 3 bases, leaving 17 bases between them. Here the CDR3 reads CASSVDQGWGGTDTQYF. CDR3 sequence (DNA): TGTGCCAGCAGCGTAGACCAGGGGTGGGGTGGGACAGATACGCAGTATTTT.

The chain recombines TRBV19 with TRBJ2-1, with 9 nucleotides matching TRBD1. The germline V gene encodes CDR1 LNHDA and CDR2 SQIVND (reference sequence). V shed 6 bases, J shed 4 bases, and the junction held 7 bases outside the gene matches. The CDR3 has 15 amino acids. The CDR3 loop reads CASRSGQGQYNEQFF. In nucleotides, the CDR3 is TGTGCCAGTAGGTCGGGACAGGGACAATACAATGAGCAGTTCTTC.

V is TRBV3-1 (or the pseudogene TRBV3-2) and J is TRBJ2-1; 9 nucleotides align to TRBD2. From germline, CDR1 is LGHDT and CDR2 YNNKEL (reference sequence). This CDR3 comprises 15 residues. The ends lost 1 base at V and 8 bases at J; junction bases unmatched: 6. The CDR3 sequence is CASSQVLAGAHEQFF. The CDR3 nucleotides are TGTGCCAGCAGCCAAGTATTAGCGGGAGCTCATGAGCAGTTCTTC.

This clone is a singleton in its sample. The rearrangement joins TRBV10-2 to TRBJ2-7; a possible D gene is TRBD2 (5 bases). CDR3 length: 15 residues. Germline CDR1 and CDR2: WSHSY and SAAADI. V dropped 4 bases and J dropped 3 bases, with 16 bases sitting between them. CDR3 residues: CASSVGLRTFYEQYV. In DNA, the CDR3 is TGCGCCAGCAGTGTAGGACTTAGAACCTTCTACGAGCAGTACGTC.

The V and J genes are TRBV6-6 and TRBJ2-6; possibly TRBD2 for D (6 bases). The CDR3 sequence is 15 residues long. In germline, CDR1 is MNHNY, CDR2 SVGAGI (reference sequence). Trimming took 6 bases from V and 0 from J, leaving 9 bases between them. In DNA, the CDR3 is TGTGCCAGCAGACGGGACTTCTCTGGGGCCAACGTCCTGACTTTC. It specifies CASRRDFSGANVLTF.

The chain uses TRBV6-5 and TRBJ1-5; D gene ambiguous. V was shortened by 0 bases and J by 3 bases, with 9 bases between the two germline ends. This CDR3 comprises 15 residues. The germline CDR1 and CDR2 sequences are MNHEY and SVGAGI. CDR3 DNA sequence: TGTGCCAGCAGTTACTCCTTCCAGTCCAATCAGCCCCAGCATTTT. Translation: CASSYSFQSNQPQHF.

The chain is built from TRBV5-1 and TRBJ2-1; D gene ambiguous. Trimming removed 1 base at V and 0 bases at J, with 5 bases between. CDR1 SGHRS and CDR2 YFSETQ come from the germline V gene. The CDR3 extends over 14 amino acids. The DNA of the CDR3 is TGCGCCAGCAGCTTGTCCAGCTCCTACAATGAGCAGTTCTTC. It yields the protein CASSLSSSYNEQFF.

V is TRBV7-2 and J is TRBJ2-2, with TRBD2 identical over 8 bases. With 2 bases clipped from V and 0 bases from J, the junction kept 2 bases outside the gene matches. CDR1 and CDR2 (germline): SGHTA, FQGNSA. This CDR3 contains 16 residues. CDR3 residues: CASSLTTSANTGELFF. DNA of the CDR3: TGTGCCAGCAGCTTAACGACTAGCGCGAACACCGGGGAGCTGTTTTTT.

The chain joins TRBV18 to TRBJ2-3; D may be TRBD2 (5 bases). With 6 bases removed from V and 2 bases from J, the gap between germline ends came to 18 bases. Germline loops: CDR1 KGHSH, CDR2 LQKENI. The CDR3 covers 16 residues. This CDR3 is CASSDRRGLHTDTQYF. The CDR3 nucleotides are TGTGCCAGCTCGGACCGCCGCGGGTTACACACAGATACGCAGTATTTT.